The table lists the clone carrying this TCR beta chain with many counts. This entry belongs to a study of cytotoxic CD8 clonotypes in ibrutinib-treated CLL. Sequencing used immunoSEQ multiplex PCR; TCRdb keeps in-frame clones, though not all of them. Of 55,000 to 80,000 clones in the sample, roughly 57% were seen once. This specimen was PBMCs, taken after 12 months of ibrutinib treatment. The TCR originated in a human donor with chronic lymphocytic leukemia.

CDR3 residues: CASSYSRGNNYGYTF. CDR3 sequence (DNA): TGTGCCAGCAGTTACTCGAGAGGAAATAACTATGGCTACACCTTC. This rearrangement joins TRBV6-6 to TRBJ1-2; no clear D gene. Germline loops: CDR1 MNHNY, CDR2 SVGAGI (reference sequence). The CDR3 loop spans 15 amino acids. Trimming removed 0 bases at V and 1 base at J, with 9 bases between.